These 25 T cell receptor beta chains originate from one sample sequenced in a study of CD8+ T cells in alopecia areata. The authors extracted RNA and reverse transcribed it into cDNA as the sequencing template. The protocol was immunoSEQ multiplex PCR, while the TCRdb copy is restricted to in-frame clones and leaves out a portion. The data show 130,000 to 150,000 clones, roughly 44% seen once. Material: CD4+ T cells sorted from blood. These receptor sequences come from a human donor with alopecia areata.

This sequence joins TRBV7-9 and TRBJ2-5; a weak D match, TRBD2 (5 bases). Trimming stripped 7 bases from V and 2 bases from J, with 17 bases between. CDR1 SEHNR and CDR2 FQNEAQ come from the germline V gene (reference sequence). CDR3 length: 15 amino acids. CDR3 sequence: CASNSISDSQETQYF. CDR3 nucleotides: TGTGCCAGCAACTCCATTTCGGACTCTCAAGAGACCCAGTACTTC. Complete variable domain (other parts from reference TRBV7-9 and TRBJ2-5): DTGVSQNPRHKITKRGQNVTFRCDPISEHNRLYWYRQTLGQGPEFLTYFQNEAQLEKSRLLSDRFSAERPKGSFSTLEIQRTEQGDSAMYLCASNSISDSQETQYFGPGTRLLVL.

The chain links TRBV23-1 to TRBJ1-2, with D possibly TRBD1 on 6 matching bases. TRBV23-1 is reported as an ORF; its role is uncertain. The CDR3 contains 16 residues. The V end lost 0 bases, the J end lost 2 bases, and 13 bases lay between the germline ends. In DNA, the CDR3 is TGCGCCAGCAGTCAATCGACGGGGGCTGCCAACTATGGCTACACCTTC. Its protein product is CASSQSTGAANYGYTF.

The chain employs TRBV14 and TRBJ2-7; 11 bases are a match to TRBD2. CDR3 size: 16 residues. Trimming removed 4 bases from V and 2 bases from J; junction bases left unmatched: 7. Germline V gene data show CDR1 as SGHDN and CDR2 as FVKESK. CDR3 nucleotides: TGTGCCAGCAGCCGGATAACTAGCGGGAGAACCTACGAGCAGTACTTC. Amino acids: CASSRITSGRTYEQYF.

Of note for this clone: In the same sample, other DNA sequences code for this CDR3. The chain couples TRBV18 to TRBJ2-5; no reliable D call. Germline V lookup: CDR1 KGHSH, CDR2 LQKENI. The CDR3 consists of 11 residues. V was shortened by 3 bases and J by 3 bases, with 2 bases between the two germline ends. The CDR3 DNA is TGTGCCAGCTCACCCAAAGAGACCCAGTACTTC. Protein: CASSPKETQYF.

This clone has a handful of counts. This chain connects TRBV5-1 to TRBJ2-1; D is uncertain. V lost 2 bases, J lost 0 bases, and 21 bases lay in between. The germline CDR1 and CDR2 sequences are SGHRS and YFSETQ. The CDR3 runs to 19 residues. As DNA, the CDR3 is TGCGCCAGCAGCTTCCCCAGAAACATACCGAGTAGCTCCTACAATGAGCAGTTCTTC. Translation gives CASSFPRNIPSSSYNEQFF.

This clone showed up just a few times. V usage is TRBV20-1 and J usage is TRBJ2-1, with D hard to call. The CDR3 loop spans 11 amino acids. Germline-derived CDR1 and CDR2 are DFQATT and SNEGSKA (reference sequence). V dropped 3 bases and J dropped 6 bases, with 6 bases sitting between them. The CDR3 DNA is TGCAGTGCTAGTAAGCCCAATGAGCAGTTCTTC. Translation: CSASKPNEQFF.

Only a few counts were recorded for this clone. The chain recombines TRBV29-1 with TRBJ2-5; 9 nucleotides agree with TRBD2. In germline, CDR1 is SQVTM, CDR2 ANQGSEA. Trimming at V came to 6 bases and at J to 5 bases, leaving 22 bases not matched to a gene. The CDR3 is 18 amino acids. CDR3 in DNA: TGCAGCGTCACCCATCTGGCTAGCGGGGCGTACCGCGGGGAGACCCAGTACTTC. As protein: CSVTHLASGAYRGETQYF.

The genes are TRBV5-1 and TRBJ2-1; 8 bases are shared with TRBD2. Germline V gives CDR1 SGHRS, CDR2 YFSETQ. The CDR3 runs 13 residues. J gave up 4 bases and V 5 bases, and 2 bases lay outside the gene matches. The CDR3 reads CASRVAGYNEQFF. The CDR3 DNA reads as TGCGCCAGCAGGGTAGCGGGATACAATGAGCAGTTCTTC.

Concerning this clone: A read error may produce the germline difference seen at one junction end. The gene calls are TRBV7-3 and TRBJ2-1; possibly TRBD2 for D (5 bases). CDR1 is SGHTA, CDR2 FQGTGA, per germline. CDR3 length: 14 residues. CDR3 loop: CASSHGVAYNEQFF. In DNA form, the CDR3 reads TGTGCCAGCAGCCACGGGGTTGCCTACAATGAACAGTTCTTC.

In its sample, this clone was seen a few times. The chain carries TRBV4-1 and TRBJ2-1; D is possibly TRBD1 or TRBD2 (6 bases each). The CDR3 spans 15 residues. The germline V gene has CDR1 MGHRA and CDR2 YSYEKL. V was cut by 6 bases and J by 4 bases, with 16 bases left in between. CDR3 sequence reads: CASSGAGQLYNEQFF. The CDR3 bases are TGCGCCAGCAGTGGGGCGGGACAACTTTACAATGAGCAGTTCTTC.

CDR3 loop: CASSQRSLQGNEQFF. The CDR3 coding sequence is TGTGCCAGCAGCCAACGGTCCCTACAAGGGAATGAGCAGTTCTTC. This chain uses TRBV14 with TRBJ2-1; no clear D. CDR1 SGHDN and CDR2 FVKESK come from the germline V gene. This CDR3 is 15 amino acids long. With 2 bases removed from V and 7 bases from J, the gap between germline ends came to 15 bases.

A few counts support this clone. The chain's CDR3 is CASSMRAWSNNEQFF. In DNA form, the CDR3 reads TGTGCCAGTAGTATGAGGGCTTGGTCGAACAATGAGCAGTTCTTC. The V gene is TRBV19, the J gene TRBJ2-1, with a weak D call TRBD2 (5 bases). The CDR3 length is 15 residues. Trimming removed 3 bases from V and 5 bases from J, with 14 bases in between. Per germline, CDR1 LNHDA and CDR2 SQIVND (reference sequence).

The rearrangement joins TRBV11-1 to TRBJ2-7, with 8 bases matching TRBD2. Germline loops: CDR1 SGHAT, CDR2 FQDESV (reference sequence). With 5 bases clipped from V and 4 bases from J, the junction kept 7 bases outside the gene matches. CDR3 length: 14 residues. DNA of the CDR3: TGTGCCAGCAGCCAAATAAGCGGGAGTTACGAGCAGTACTTC. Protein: CASSQISGSYEQYF.

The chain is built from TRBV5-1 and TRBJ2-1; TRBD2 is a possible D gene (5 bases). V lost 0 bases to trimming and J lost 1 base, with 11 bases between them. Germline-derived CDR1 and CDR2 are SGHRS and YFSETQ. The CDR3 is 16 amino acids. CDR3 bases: TGCGCCAGCAGCTTGGTGCTAGCCGGGTCCTACAATGAGCAGTTCTTC. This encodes CASSLVLAGSYNEQFF.

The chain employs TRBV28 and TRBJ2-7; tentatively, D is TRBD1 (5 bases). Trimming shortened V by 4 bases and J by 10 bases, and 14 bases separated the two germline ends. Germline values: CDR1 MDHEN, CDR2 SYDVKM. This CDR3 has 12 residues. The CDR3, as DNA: TGTGCCAGCAGTTCACAGGTGCTCCAACAGTACTTC. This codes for CASSSQVLQQYF.

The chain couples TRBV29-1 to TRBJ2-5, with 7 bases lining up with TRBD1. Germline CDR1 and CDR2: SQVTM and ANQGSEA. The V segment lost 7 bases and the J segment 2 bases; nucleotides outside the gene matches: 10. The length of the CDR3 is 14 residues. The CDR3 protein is CSGTPLDRQETQYF. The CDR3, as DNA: TGCAGCGGAACACCCTTGGACAGGCAAGAGACCCAGTACTTC.

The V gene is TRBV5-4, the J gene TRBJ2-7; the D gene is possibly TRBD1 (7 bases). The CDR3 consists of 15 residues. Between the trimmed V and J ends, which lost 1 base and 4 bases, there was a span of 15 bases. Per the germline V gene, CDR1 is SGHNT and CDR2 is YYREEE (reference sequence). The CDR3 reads CASSLPGAGQYEQYF. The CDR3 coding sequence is TGTGCCAGCAGCTTGCCTGGGGCGGGACAGTACGAGCAGTACTTC. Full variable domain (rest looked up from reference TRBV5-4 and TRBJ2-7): ETGVTQSPTHLIKTRGQQVTLRCSSQSGHNTVSWYQQALGQGPQFIFQYYREEENGRGNFPPRFSGLQFPNYSSELNVNALELDDSALYLCASSLPGAGQYEQYFGPGTRLTVT.

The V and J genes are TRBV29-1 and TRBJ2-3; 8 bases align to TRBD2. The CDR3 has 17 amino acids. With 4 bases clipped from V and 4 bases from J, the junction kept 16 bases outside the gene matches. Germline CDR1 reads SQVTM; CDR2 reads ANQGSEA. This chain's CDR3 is CSVVKSGSWGFADTQYF. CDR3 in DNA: TGCAGCGTTGTAAAAAGCGGGAGTTGGGGTTTCGCAGATACGCAGTATTTT.

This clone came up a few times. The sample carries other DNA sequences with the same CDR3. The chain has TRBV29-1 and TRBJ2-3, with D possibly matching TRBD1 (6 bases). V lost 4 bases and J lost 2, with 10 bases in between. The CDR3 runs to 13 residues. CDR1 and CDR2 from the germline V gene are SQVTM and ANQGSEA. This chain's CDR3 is CSVAGQFTDTQYF. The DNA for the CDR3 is TGCAGCGTTGCGGGACAATTCACAGATACGCAGTATTTT.

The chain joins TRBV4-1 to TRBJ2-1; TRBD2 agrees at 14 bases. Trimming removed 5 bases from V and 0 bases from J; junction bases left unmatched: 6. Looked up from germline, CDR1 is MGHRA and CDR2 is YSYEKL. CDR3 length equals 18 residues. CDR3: CASSTTSGRVSSYNEQFF. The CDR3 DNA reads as TGCGCCAGCAGCACGACTAGCGGGAGGGTGAGCTCCTACAATGAGCAGTTCTTC.

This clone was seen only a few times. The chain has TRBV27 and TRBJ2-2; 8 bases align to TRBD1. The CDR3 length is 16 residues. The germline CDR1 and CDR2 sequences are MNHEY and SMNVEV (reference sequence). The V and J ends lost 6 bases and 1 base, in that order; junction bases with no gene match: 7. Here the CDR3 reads CASRPFGTGNTGELFF. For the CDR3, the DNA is TGTGCCAGCAGGCCGTTTGGGACAGGGAACACCGGGGAGCTGTTTTTT.

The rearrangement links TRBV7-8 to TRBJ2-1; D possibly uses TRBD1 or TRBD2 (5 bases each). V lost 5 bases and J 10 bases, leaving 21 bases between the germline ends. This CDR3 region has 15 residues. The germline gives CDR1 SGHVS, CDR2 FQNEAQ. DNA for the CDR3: TGTGCCAGCAGCCCGAGGGGAACCCAGCCAATGGAGCAGTTCTTC. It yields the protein CASSPRGTQPMEQFF.

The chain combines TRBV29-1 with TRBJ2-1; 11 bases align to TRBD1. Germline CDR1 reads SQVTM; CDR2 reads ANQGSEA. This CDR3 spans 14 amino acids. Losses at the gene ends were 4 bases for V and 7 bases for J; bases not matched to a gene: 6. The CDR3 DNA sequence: TGCAGCGTTGGTCCGGGACAGGGGGTTAATGAGCAGTTCTTC. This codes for CSVGPGQGVNEQFF.

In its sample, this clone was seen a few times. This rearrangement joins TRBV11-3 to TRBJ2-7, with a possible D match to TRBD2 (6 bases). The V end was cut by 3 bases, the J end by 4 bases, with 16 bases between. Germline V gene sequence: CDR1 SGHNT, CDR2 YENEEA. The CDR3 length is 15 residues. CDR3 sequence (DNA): TGTGCCAGCAGCTTCCCCGGGAGACAAAGGTACGAGCAGTACTTC. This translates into CASSFPGRQRYEQYF.

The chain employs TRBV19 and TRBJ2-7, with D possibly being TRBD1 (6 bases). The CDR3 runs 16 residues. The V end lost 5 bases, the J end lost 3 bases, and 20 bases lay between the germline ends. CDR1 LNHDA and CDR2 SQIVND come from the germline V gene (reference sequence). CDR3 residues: CASSPNGRGKGYEQYF. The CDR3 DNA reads TGTGCCAGTAGTCCTAATGGTAGGGGGAAAGGCTACGAGCAGTACTTC.